This T cell receptor (beta chain) was recovered during a study of T cells in Graves' hyperthyroidism and ophthalmopathy. Trimming took 4 bases from V and 0 from J, leaving 15 bases between them. The CDR3 runs to 17 residues. Germline V gene data show CDR1 as MDHEN and CDR2 as SYDVKM. Many counts were recorded for this clonotype. The source material, RNA transcripts, was used to amplify TCR beta CDR3 regions. A first-round RT-PCR of the TCR CDR3 used the HTBI primer set. MiXCR was run by TCRdb on the multiplex PCR reads, yielding one entry per CDR3 protein. The table lists a few hundred thousand distinct CDR3 sequences, 14% of them singletons.

The genes are TRBV28 and TRBJ1-4; possibly TRBD1 for D (5 bases). The sequencing sample was made of blood. This TCR derives from a woman aged 40 to 49 with Graves' hyperthyroidism. CDR3 region: CASSSPWGRATNEKLFF. For the CDR3, the DNA is TGTGCCAGCAGTTCTCCGTGGGGACGCGCAACTAATGAAAAACTGTTTTTT.